Below are 26 T cell receptor beta chains sequenced from a single sample in a study of technical replicates of blood from several donors. TCRdb's table, derived via immunoSEQ multiplex PCR, lists solely in-frame clones and lacks some. The sample has around 100,000 clones, just under 95% seen once. Sequenced input: T cells isolated from PBMCs. Receptor source: a human donor in good health.

The chain carries TRBV29-1 and TRBJ2-1, with 12 bases identical to TRBD2. There are 14 residues in the CDR3. CDR1 and CDR2 from the germline V gene are SQVTM and ANQGSEA. Trimming took 6 bases from V and 5 from J; bases not matched to a gene: 5. CDR3 coding DNA: TGCAGCGTGCTAGCGGGAGGGGGGCACAATGAGCAGTTCTTC. Translation gives CSVLAGGGHNEQFF.

This clone appeared once. The V gene is TRBV9, the J gene TRBJ1-1; TRBD1 is a possible D gene (5 bases). The V gene lost 0 bases and the J gene lost 3 bases, with 6 bases spanning the gap. Germline V lookup: CDR1 SGDLS, CDR2 YYNGEE. The CDR3 loop spans 13 amino acids. CDR3 in amino acids: CASSVGDYTEAFF. As DNA, the CDR3 is TGTGCCAGCAGCGTAGGGGACTACACTGAAGCTTTCTTT.

The chain couples TRBV11-3 to TRBJ2-1, with 14 nucleotides matching TRBD2. CDR3 length: 14 residues. V shed 5 bases, J shed 11 bases, and the junction held 5 bases outside the gene matches. Germline assignment: CDR1 SGHNT and CDR2 YENEEA. The CDR3 region is CASSLGLAGGKQFF. CDR3 nucleotide sequence: TGTGCCAGCAGCCTTGGACTAGCGGGAGGAAAGCAGTTCTTC.

With regard to this clone: Additional DNA sequences in this sample encode the identical CDR3. The V gene is TRBV7-9, the J gene TRBJ1-2; TRBD1 matches at 9 bases. The length of the CDR3 is 13 residues. J gave up 5 bases and V 3 bases, and 1 base lay outside the gene matches. Germline CDR1 reads SEHNR; CDR2 reads FQNEAQ (reference sequence). CDR3 amino acids: CASSFGTGYGYTF. In DNA form, the CDR3 reads TGTGCCAGCAGCTTTGGGACAGGGTATGGCTACACCTTC.

The gene calls are TRBV10-2 and TRBJ2-7; possible D gene TRBD2, 5 bases. V was clipped by 7 bases and J by 3 bases, with 22 bases between them. The germline gives CDR1 WSHSY, CDR2 SAAADI. CDR3 length equals 16 residues. CDR3 in amino acids: CASMDRERGAIYEQYF. The DNA for the CDR3 is TGCGCCAGCATGGATCGCGAACGGGGAGCCATCTACGAGCAGTACTTC.

This clone has only one observation. This chain links TRBV30 with TRBJ1-2, with TRBD1 as a possible D gene (6 bases). This CDR3 comprises 14 residues. V gave up 2 bases and J gave up 4 bases, with 14 bases separating them. Looked up from germline, CDR1 is GTSNPN and CDR2 is SVGIG (reference sequence). The CDR3 sequence: CAWSLIRDTYGYTF. DNA of the CDR3: TGTGCCTGGAGTTTAATCCGGGACACCTATGGCTACACCTTC.

The V gene is TRBV13, the J gene TRBJ2-1; 7 bases line up with TRBD2. The CDR3 totals 17 residues. CDR1 PRHDT and CDR2 FYEKMQ come from the germline V gene (reference sequence). Trimming cost V 5 bases and J 2 bases; bases outside gene matches: 12. CDR3 region: CASSKPSEGLPYNEQFF. CDR3 nucleotides: TGTGCCAGCAGCAAGCCGTCCGAGGGACTACCCTACAATGAGCAGTTCTTC.

The V and J genes are TRBV28 and TRBJ1-5; D unclear. The V end was cut by 4 bases, the J end by 0 bases, with 16 bases between. Germline V gene data show CDR1 as MDHEN and CDR2 as SYDVKM. There are 17 residues in the CDR3. DNA for the CDR3: TGTGCCAGCAGTTCCCCCGCGCGGTTGTCTAGCAATCAGCCCCAGCATTTT. Protein product: CASSSPARLSSNQPQHF.

The chain employs TRBV19 and TRBJ2-7; the match to TRBD2 covers 7 bases. Germline lookup yields CDR1 LNHDA and CDR2 SQIVND (reference sequence). The length of the CDR3 is 14 residues. The trim removed 8 bases at V and 0 bases at J, leaving 7 bases unmatched. CDR3 coding DNA: TGTGCCAGTTCTATGGGGGGGATCTCCTACGAGCAGTACTTC. Its translation: CASSMGGISYEQYF.

The CDR3 region has the DNA TGTGCCAGCAGCGTAGGGTCTAGCGGGAGCCAAGAGACCCAGTACTTC. Its translation is CASSVGSSGSQETQYF. The chain joins TRBV9 to TRBJ2-5, with 10 bases aligning to TRBD2. V gave up 0 bases and J gave up 1 base; unmatched junction bases: 3. CDR1 and CDR2 (germline): SGDLS, YYNGEE. The CDR3 contains 16 residues.

The V and J genes are TRBV4-3 and TRBJ2-7; 9 bases agree with TRBD2. The trim removed 0 bases at V and 4 bases at J, leaving 13 bases unmatched. CDR1 and CDR2 from the germline V gene are LGHNA and YSLEER. The CDR3 has 18 residues. The CDR3 sequence: CASSQDWEGLANVYEQYF. The CDR3 nucleotides are TGCGCCAGCAGCCAAGATTGGGAGGGACTAGCTAACGTATACGAGCAGTACTTC.

The chain uses TRBV7-2 and TRBJ2-2; D is ambiguous. There are 16 residues in the CDR3. Germline CDR1 and CDR2: SGHTA and FQGNSA. V was shortened by 5 bases and J by 7 bases, with 20 bases between the two germline ends. The CDR3 sequence: CASSANGRAGFGELFF. CDR3 bases: TGTGCCAGCAGCGCAAATGGCAGAGCCGGGTTCGGGGAGCTGTTTTTT.

V usage is TRBV7-9 and J usage is TRBJ2-3; 9 nucleotides align to TRBD1. J lost 2 bases, V lost 5 bases, and 5 bases had no gene match. The CDR3 totals 15 residues. Germline V gene lookup returns CDR1 SEHNR and CDR2 FQNEAQ (reference sequence). DNA of the CDR3: TGTGCCAGCAGCCCCGGGACAGGGACCACAGATACGCAGTATTTT. Encoded protein: CASSPGTGTTDTQYF.

This rearrangement joins TRBV5-3 to TRBJ2-5, with 12 bases lining up with TRBD2. TRBV5-3 is identified as an open reading frame with a role that is uncertain. CDR3 length equals 17 residues. V lost 3 bases and J lost 5; bases outside the gene matches: 11. CDR3 protein: CARSSAPSGRVTETQYF. The CDR3 nucleotides read TGTGCCAGAAGCTCGGCCCCTAGCGGGAGGGTTACGGAGACCCAGTACTTC.

The gene calls are TRBV10-1 and TRBJ2-1, with 8 bases fitting TRBD2. V trimming: 4 bases; J trimming: 8 bases; junction bases outside the gene matches: 10. Germline loops: CDR1 WNHNN, CDR2 SYGVQD (reference sequence). The CDR3 is 15 residues long. CDR3 in amino acids: CASSGPPGGPHEQFF. The CDR3 DNA reads TGCGCCAGCAGTGGGCCGCCGGGAGGGCCGCATGAGCAGTTCTTC.

The chain combines TRBV5-4 with TRBJ1-3, with D tentatively TRBD1 (5 bases). CDR3 length equals 15 residues. Germline-derived CDR1 and CDR2 are SGHNT and YYREEE (reference sequence). V shed 0 bases and J shed 4 bases, with 11 bases lying between them. The CDR3 sequence is CASSLDIRGGNTIYF. CDR3 bases: TGTGCCAGCAGCTTGGACATTAGGGGAGGAAACACCATATATTTT.

The V and J genes are TRBV6-1 and TRBJ1-5; D is perhaps TRBD1 (5 bases). This CDR3 is 14 amino acids long. Trimming shortened V by 5 bases and J by 4 bases, and 12 bases separated the two germline ends. Germline values: CDR1 MNHNS, CDR2 SASEGT. The DNA of the CDR3 is TGTGCCAGCAGTCAGGGCCTCCAGAATCAGCCCCAGCATTTT. Translation: CASSQGLQNQPQHF.

This chain uses TRBV19 with TRBJ1-1; maybe TRBD1 (6 bases). V shed 3 bases and J shed 5 bases, with 13 bases lying between them. CDR3 length equals 14 residues. Germline V CDR1 and CDR2: LNHDA, SQIVND (reference sequence). The CDR3 DNA follows: TGTGCCAGTAGTATGAACAGGGAGTGGACTGAAGCTTTCTTT. Translation gives CASSMNREWTEAFF.

This chain uses TRBV9 with TRBJ1-2; TRBD1 agrees at 9 bases. In germline, CDR1 is SGDLS, CDR2 YYNGEE. V lost 1 base and J lost 1; bases outside the gene matches: 5. CDR3 length: 16 amino acids. The CDR3, as DNA: TGTGCCAGCAGCGTACTAGGGACAGGGAATAACTATGGCTACACCTTC. Translated, it gives CASSVLGTGNNYGYTF.

This clone was detected only once. This sequence joins TRBV2 and TRBJ2-6, with 7 bases aligning to TRBD1. The CDR3 runs to 19 residues. Germline CDR1 reads SNHLY; CDR2 reads FYNNEI. The V gene end was trimmed by 8 bases and the J gene end by 0 bases; junction bases not matched to a gene: 16. CDR3 loop: CASLHTGGQFISGANVLTF. For the CDR3, the DNA is TGTGCCAGCCTCCACACTGGGGGACAGTTTATCTCTGGGGCCAACGTCCTGACTTTC.

The chain links TRBV9 to TRBJ1-5; D might be TRBD1 (5 bases). Germline V lookup: CDR1 SGDLS, CDR2 YYNGEE. This CDR3 has 15 amino acids. Trimming pared 0 bases from V and 1 base from J, leaving 8 bases between. The DNA of the CDR3 is TGTGCCAGCAGCGTAGAAGGGGTCAGCAATCAGCCCCAGCATTTT. This gives the protein CASSVEGVSNQPQHF. The full variable domain, rest sourced from reference TRBV9 and TRBJ1-5, is DSGVTQTPKHLITATGQRVTLRCSPRSGDLSVYWYQQSLDQGLQFLIQYYNGEERAKGNILERFSAQQFPDLHSELNLSSLELGDSALYFCASSVEGVSNQPQHFGDGTRLSIL.

For this clone: The junction and the germline gene differ at one end; a read error may be behind it. This chain uses TRBV4-1 with TRBJ2-5; perhaps TRBD1 as D (6 bases). Germline values: CDR1 MGHRA, CDR2 YSYEKL. This CDR3 is 14 amino acids long. This CDR3 is CTSSPQGRQETQYF. In DNA, the CDR3 is TGCACCAGCAGCCCACAGGGAAGGCAAGAGACCCAGTACTTC.

The chain links TRBV6-5 to TRBJ1-2; 9 bases are a match to TRBD1. The germline gives CDR1 MNHEY, CDR2 SVGAGI. Trimming took 2 bases from V and 4 from J; bases not matched to a gene: 5. This CDR3 has 15 amino acids. The CDR3 reads CASSYRDRAGYGYTF. CDR3 sequence (DNA): TGTGCCAGCAGTTACCGGGACAGGGCCGGCTATGGCTACACCTTC.

This rearrangement joins TRBV5-4 to TRBJ1-1; a weak D match, TRBD1 (6 bases). This CDR3 is built from 15 residues. Trimming took 4 bases from V and 1 from J, leaving 14 bases between them. Germline-derived CDR1 and CDR2 are SGHNT and YYREEE (reference sequence). This CDR3 is CASSHDRSPNTEAFF. The CDR3 coding sequence is TGTGCCAGCAGCCACGACAGGTCTCCGAACACTGAAGCTTTCTTT.

This chain links TRBV29-1 with TRBJ2-7; tentatively, D is TRBD1 (6 bases). The CDR3 loop spans 11 amino acids. Trimming pared 5 bases from V and 2 bases from J, leaving 7 bases between. Germline values: CDR1 SQVTM, CDR2 ANQGSEA. The chain's CDR3 is CSVRTAYEQYF. For the CDR3, the DNA is TGCAGCGTTAGGACAGCCTACGAGCAGTACTTC.

The V call is TRBV4-2, the J call TRBJ2-1; possible D gene TRBD2, 5 bases. From germline, CDR1 is LGHNA and CDR2 YNFKEQ. The germline V and J ends were trimmed by 5 bases and 0 bases, with 11 bases remaining between them. This CDR3 spans 15 amino acids. CDR3 nucleotides: TGTGCCAGCAGCGACCCGGGAAACTCCTACAATGAGCAGTTCTTC. Amino acid sequence: CASSDPGNSYNEQFF.